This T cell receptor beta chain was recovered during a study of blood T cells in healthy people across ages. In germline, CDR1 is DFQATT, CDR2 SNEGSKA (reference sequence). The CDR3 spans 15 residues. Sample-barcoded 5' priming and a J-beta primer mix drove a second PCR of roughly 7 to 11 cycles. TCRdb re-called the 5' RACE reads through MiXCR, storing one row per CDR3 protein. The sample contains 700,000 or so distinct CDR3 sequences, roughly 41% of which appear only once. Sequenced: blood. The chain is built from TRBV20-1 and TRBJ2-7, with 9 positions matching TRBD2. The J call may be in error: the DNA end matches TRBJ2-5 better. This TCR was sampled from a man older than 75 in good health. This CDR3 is CSARDLAGGWETQYF. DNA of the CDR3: TGCAGTGCTAGAGATCTGGCGGGGGGGTGGGAGACCCAGTACTTC.